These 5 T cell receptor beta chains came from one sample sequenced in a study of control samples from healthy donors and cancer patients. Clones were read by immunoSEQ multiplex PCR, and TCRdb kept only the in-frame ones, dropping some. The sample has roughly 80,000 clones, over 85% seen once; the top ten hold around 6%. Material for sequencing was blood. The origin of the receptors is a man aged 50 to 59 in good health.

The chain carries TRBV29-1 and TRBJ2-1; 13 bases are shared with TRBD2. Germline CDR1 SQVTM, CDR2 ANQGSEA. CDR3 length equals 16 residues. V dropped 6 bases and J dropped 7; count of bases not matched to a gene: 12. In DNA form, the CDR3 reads TGCAGCGTCACGGAACTAGCGGGGGGGATTGCAAATGAGCAGTTCTTC. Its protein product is CSVTELAGGIANEQFF.

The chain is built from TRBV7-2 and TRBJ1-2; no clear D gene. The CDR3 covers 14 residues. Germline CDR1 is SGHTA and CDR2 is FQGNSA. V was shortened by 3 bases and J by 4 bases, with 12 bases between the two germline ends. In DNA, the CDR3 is TGTGCCAGCAGCTTTCGGCTCAGGACCTATGGCTACACCTTC. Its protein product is CASSFRLRTYGYTF.

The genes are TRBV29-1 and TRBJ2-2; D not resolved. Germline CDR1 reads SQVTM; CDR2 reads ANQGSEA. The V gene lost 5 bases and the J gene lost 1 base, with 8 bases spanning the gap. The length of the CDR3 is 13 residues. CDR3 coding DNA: TGCAGCGTTTGGCTAGGGAACACCGGGGAGCTGTTTTTT. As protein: CSVWLGNTGELFF.

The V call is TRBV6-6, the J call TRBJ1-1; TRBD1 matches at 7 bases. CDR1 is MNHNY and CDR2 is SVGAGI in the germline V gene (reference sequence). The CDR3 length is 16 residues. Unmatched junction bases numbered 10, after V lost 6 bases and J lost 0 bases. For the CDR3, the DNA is TGTGCCAGCAGCACGCGACAGGGACCCATGAACACTGAAGCTTTCTTT. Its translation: CASSTRQGPMNTEAFF.

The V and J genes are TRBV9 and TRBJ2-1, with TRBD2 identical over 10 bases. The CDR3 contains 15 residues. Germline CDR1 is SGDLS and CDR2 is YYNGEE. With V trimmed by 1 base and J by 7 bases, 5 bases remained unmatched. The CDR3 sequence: CASSVSGGARNEQFF. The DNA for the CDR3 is TGTGCCAGCAGCGTAAGCGGGGGGGCAAGAAATGAGCAGTTCTTC.